Described below is a single T cell receptor (beta chain) sequence and its context. These data are taken from a study of blood T cell repertoires in COVID-19. Study as a whole: Sources were T cells, B-cell-depleted T cells, or PBMCs; the material itself was cDNA or gDNA.

Trimming at V came to 0 bases and at J to 4 bases, leaving 8 bases not matched to a gene. CDR3 length: 16 amino acids. Germline lookup yields CDR1 SGHRS and CDR2 YFSETQ. In the original workflow: Estimated nucleated cell counts came from reference gene primer amplification. Profiled with immunoSEQ multiplex PCR; TCRdb holds only in-frame clones, not every one. V and J calls and clone size are as listed in that table; D and trimming were resolved from the DNA. The sample consists of more than 85,000 clones, roughly 89% of them appearing once. V is TRBV5-1 and J is TRBJ2-7; 9 nucleotides line up with TRBD1. The TCR originated in a human donor with COVID-19, enrolled during active disease. The donor label of this sample is uncertain. Input material: peripheral blood. The CDR3 here is CASSLAGTGSGYEQYF. CDR3 DNA: TGCGCCAGCAGCTTGGCTGGGACAGGGTCGGGGTACGAGCAGTACTTC.